A selection of T cell receptor beta chains follows, all from one sample in a study of control samples from healthy donors and cancer patients. Produced via immunoSEQ multiplex PCR; TCRdb's table is partial and in-frame only. The sample has 96,000 or so clones, approximately 93% seen once. Sequenced input: blood. These receptors all stem from a man aged 18 to 35 in good health. The CDR3 runs from the conserved cysteine through the conserved F or W. A D gene is named only where the DNA matches it firmly.

CASSLGQRSNQPQHF | - | TRBV5-5
CASSRGSYNEQFF | - | TRBV19
CASSPWETQYF | - | TRBV7-2
CASSIGQASTEAFF | - | TRBV19
CATTLSGGKNIQYF | TRBD2 | TRBV7-9
CASRTGTPNEQFF | - | TRBV12-3/TRBV12-4
CASSLGQDYEQYF | - | TRBV7-2
CASSPDATGTRQTQYF | - | TRBV3-1/TRBV3-2
CASFGAYNSPLHF | - | TRBV10-2
CASSRWESSYEQYF | - | TRBV19
CASSYSPGSTEAFF | - | TRBV6-2/TRBV6-3
CASSSQWGSTF | - | TRBV7-2
CASSQAGQGSGYTF | TRBD1 | TRBV3-1/TRBV3-2
CSVGTGGNYGYTF | TRBD1 | TRBV29-1
CASSGPGQGSSPLHF | TRBD1 | TRBV5-1
CAWSPGGTSTEAFF | - | TRBV30
CASSLLQASSGANVLTF | - | TRBV5-4
CASSLSPRVSTEAFF | - | TRBV27
CASSSGTGLTANEKLFF | TRBD1 | TRBV5-4
CASSSGQGVDEQYF | TRBD1 | TRBV7-9
CAWSVGLASSVETQYF | - | TRBV30
CASSYPDREPQPQHF | - | TRBV6-5
CASSIRATTDTQYF | - | TRBV6-5
CASSPDGETNTGELFF | - | TRBV5-1
CASSLPWTAGGYTF | - | TRBV5-4
CASTPGASGYEPQHF | - | TRBV6-6
CATRDRVRRICNQPQHF | TRBD1 | TRBV24-1
CASSPTGIGYEETQYF | - | TRBV7-2
CASSSRGGGYNEQFF | - | TRBV3-1/TRBV3-2
CASSLARDGFNQPQHF | - | TRBV5-8
CASSATGTTDTQYF | - | TRBV9
CASSQDRDSLYGYTF | - | TRBV3-1/TRBV3-2
CASSQSLGLQSEAFF | - | TRBV4-3
CASSMVGTGWLRETQYF | TRBD1 | TRBV19
CASSLRGGNTEAFF | - | TRBV5-6
CASSQEVAAGGYNEQFF | TRBD2 | TRBV4-2
CASSLDLTDTQYF | - | TRBV11-2
CASSMGRTVSSYEQYF | - | TRBV19
CASSLGSELGAFF | - | TRBV7-2
CASSPRGGANTEAFF | - | TRBV5-6
CATSSGSGAYEQYF | TRBD2 | TRBV6-6
CASSRGTGNTEAFF | - | TRBV18
CAWLPLGGTTIEQYF | - | TRBV30
CASSFTARSSGNTIYF | - | TRBV7-8
CASGPARGLNTEAFF | - | TRBV19
CSVGNAGGGTGELFF | TRBD2 | TRBV29-1
CAWSTFTGVGQETQYF | TRBD1 | TRBV30
CAWSVRLRPLHF | - | TRBV30
CASSYGTTQYQETQYF | TRBD2 | TRBV7-8
CASSLQSTRGAYNEQFF | - | TRBV5-1
CASSTYTEAFF | - | TRBV19
CASSYSIGGSSYEQYF | - | TRBV6-2/TRBV6-3
CASSLAGQGESSEAFF | TRBD1 | TRBV7-9
CASSYKQGASYNEQFF | TRBD1 | TRBV3-1/TRBV3-2